This T cell receptor beta chain was sequenced for a study of blood T cells in healthy people across ages. Through a sample-barcoded 5' primer and a J-beta primer mix, a second PCR was run for roughly 7 to 12 cycles. From the 5' RACE reads, TCRdb called clonotypes with MiXCR, one entry per CDR3 protein. Of fewer than 800,000 distinct CDR3 sequences in the sample, 20% to 25% were seen once. Sequenced material: blood. This receptor was taken from a man aged 65-85 years in good health.

The CDR3 spells CASSLTGVLHEQYF. The DNA of the CDR3 is TGTGCCAGCAGCTTGACAGGGGTTCTCCACGAGCAGTACTTC. The chain carries TRBV5-6 and TRBJ2-7; 7 positions agree with TRBD1. The V and J ends lost 1 base and 5 bases, in that order; junction bases with no gene match: 6. Looked up from germline, CDR1 is SGHDT and CDR2 is YYEEEE. The CDR3 has 14 amino acids.